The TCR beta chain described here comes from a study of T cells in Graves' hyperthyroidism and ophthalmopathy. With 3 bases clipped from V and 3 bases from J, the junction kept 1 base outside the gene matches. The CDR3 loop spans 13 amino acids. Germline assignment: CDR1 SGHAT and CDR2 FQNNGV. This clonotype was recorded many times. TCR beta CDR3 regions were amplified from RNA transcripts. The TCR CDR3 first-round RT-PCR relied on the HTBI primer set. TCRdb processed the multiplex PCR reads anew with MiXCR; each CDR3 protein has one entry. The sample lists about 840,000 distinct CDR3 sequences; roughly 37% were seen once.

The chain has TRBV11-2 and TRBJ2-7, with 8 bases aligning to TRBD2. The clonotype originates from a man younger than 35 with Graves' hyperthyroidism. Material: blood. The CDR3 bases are TGTGCCAGCAGCTTGGGACTAGACTACGAGCAGTACTTC. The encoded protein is CASSLGLDYEQYF.